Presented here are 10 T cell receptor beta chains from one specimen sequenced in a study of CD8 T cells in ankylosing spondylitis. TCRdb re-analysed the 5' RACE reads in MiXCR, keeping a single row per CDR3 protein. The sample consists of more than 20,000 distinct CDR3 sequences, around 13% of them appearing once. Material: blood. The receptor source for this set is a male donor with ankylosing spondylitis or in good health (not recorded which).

The DNA of the CDR3 is TGCGCCAGCAGCGCGGGGAAAGGCACCGGGGAGCTGTTTTTT. This encodes CASSAGKGTGELFF. The chain links TRBV5-1 to TRBJ2-2, with D perhaps TRBD2 (6 bases). The CDR3 length is 14 residues. V was cut by 4 bases and J by 4 bases, with 11 bases left in between. The germline V gene encodes CDR1 SGHRS and CDR2 YFSETQ.

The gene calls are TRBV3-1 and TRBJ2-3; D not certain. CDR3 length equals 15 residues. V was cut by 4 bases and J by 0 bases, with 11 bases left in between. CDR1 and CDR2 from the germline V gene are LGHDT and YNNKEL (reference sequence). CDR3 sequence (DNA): TGTGCCAGCAGCCCGAACGGATATAGCACAGATACGCAGTATTTT. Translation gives CASSPNGYSTDTQYF.

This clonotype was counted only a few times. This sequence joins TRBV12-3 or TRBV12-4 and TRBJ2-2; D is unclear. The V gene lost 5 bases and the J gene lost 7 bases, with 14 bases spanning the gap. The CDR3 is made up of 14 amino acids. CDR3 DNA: TGTGCCAGCAGTATCCGGGCCAATATCGGGGAGCTGTTTTTT. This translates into CASSIRANIGELFF.

The DNA of the CDR3 is TGTGCCAGCAGTTCTGACTTTGGACAGGACAGCATTCAGTACTTC. Translating gives CASSSDFGQDSIQYF. The V and J genes are TRBV7-2 and TRBJ2-4; 7 bases fit TRBD1. The CDR3 spans 15 residues. V lost 6 bases and J lost 9; bases outside the gene matches: 14. CDR1 is SGHTA and CDR2 is FQGNSA in the germline V gene.

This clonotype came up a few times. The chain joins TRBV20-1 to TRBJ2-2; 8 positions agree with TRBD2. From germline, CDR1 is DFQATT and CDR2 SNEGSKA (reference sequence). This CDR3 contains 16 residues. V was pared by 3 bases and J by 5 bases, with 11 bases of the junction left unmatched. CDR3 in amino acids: CSASASGYPGTGELFF. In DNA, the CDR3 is TGCAGTGCTAGTGCTAGCGGGTATCCTGGTACCGGGGAGCTGTTTTTT.

The CDR3 region has the DNA TGTGCCAGCAGCTCCAGCGGGACAGGGGTACACCTAGCCAAAAACATTCAGTACTTC. Translating it yields CASSSSGTGVHLAKNIQYF. The chain carries TRBV7-2 and TRBJ2-4; 10 nucleotides agree with TRBD1. Per germline, CDR1 SGHTA and CDR2 FQGNSA. The CDR3 is made up of 19 amino acids. After removal of 4 bases from V and 0 bases from J, the junction contained 12 bases not matched to a gene.

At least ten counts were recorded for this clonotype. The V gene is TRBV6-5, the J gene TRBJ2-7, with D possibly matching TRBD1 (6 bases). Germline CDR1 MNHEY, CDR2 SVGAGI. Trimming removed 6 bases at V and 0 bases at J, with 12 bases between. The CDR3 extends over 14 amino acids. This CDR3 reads CASRIDRTSYEQYV. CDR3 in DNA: TGTGCCAGCAGGATAGACAGGACCTCCTACGAGCAGTACGTC.

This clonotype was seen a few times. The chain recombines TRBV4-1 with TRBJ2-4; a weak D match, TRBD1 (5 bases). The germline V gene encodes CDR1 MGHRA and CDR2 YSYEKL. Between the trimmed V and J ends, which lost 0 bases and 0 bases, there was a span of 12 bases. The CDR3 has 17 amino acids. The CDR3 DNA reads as TGCGCCAGCAGCCAAGAGTGGGGCGGATTAGCCAAAAACATTCAGTACTTC. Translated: CASSQEWGGLAKNIQYF.

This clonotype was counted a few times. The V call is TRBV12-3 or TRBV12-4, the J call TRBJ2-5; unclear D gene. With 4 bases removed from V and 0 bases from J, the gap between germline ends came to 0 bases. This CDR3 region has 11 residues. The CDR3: CASSYQETQYF. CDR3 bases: TGTGCCAGCAGTTACCAAGAGACCCAGTACTTC.

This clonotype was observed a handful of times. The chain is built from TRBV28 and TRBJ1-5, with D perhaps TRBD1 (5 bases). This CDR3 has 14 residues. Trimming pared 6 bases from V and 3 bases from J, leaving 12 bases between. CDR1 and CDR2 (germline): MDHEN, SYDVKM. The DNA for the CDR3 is TGTGCCAGCAGCCAGGGCGGGTACAATCAGCCCCAGCATTTT. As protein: CASSQGGYNQPQHF.